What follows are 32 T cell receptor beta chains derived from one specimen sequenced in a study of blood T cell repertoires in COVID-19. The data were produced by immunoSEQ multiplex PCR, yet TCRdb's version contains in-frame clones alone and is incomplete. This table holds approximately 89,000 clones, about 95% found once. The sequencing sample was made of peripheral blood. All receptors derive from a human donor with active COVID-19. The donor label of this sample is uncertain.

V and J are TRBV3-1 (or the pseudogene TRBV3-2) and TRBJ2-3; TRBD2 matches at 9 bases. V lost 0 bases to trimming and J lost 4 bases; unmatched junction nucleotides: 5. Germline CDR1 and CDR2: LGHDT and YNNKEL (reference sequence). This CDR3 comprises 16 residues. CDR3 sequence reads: CASSQEISGGSDTQYF. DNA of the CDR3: TGTGCCAGCAGCCAAGAGATAAGCGGGGGGTCAGATACGCAGTATTTT.

In nucleotides, the CDR3 is TGTGCCAGCAGCGTGACAGGTGATAATTCACCCCTCCACTTT. This encodes CASSVTGDNSPLHF. This rearrangement joins TRBV5-5 to TRBJ1-6, with D tentatively TRBD1 (6 bases). CDR1 is SGHKS and CDR2 is YYEKEE in the germline V gene (reference sequence). V was cut by 4 bases and J by 5 bases, with 10 bases left in between. The CDR3 covers 14 residues.

The CDR3 bases are TGTGCCAGCAGCCCGACCACCGGGACAGCGAAGAATGAGCAGTTCTTC. Protein: CASSPTTGTAKNEQFF. The chain joins TRBV7-9 to TRBJ2-1; 7 bases are a match to TRBD1. The CDR3 contains 16 residues. Germline CDR1 reads SEHNR; CDR2 reads FQNEAQ (reference sequence). The ends lost 5 bases at V and 7 bases at J; junction bases unmatched: 14.

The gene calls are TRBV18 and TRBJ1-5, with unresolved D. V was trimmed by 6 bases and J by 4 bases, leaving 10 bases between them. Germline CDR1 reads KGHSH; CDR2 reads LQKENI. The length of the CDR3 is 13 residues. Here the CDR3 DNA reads TGTGCCAGCTCTCGCAACTCGAATCAGCCCCAGCATTTT. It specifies CASSRNSNQPQHF.

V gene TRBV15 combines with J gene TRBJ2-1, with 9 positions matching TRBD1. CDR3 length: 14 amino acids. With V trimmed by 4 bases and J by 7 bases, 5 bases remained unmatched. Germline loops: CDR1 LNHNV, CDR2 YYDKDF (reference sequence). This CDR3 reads CATSTRTGANEQFF. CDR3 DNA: TGTGCCACCAGCACTCGGACAGGGGCTAATGAGCAGTTCTTC.

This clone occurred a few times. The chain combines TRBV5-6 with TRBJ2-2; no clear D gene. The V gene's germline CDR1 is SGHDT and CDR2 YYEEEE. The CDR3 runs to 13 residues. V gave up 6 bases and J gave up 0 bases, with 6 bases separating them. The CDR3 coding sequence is TGTGCCAGCATCCTAGCGAACACCGGGGAGCTGTTTTTT. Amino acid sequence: CASILANTGELFF.

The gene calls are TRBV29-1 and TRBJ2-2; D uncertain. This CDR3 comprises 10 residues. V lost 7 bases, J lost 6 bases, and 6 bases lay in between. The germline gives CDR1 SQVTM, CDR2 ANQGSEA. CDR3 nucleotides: TGCAGCGCTACGGCCGGGGAGCTGTTTTTT. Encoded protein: CSATAGELFF.

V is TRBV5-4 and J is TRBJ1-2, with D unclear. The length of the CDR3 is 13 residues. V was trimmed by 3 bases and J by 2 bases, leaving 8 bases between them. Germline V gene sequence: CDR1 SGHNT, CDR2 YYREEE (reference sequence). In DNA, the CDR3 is TGTGCCAGCAGCTCCCGGGGAAACTATGGCTACACCTTC. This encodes CASSSRGNYGYTF.

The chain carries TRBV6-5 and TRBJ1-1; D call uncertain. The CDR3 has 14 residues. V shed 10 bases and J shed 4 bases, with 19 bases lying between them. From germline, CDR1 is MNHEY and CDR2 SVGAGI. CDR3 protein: CATRVTSLGTEAFF. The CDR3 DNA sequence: TGTGCCACCCGGGTAACCTCCTTGGGCACTGAAGCTTTCTTT.

The CDR3 spells CATLQGSNAETQYF. Here the CDR3 DNA reads TGTGCCACCCTTCAGGGGTCGAACGCGGAGACCCAGTACTTC. The chain couples TRBV2 to TRBJ2-5; perhaps TRBD1 as D (6 bases). This CDR3 comprises 14 residues. V was pared by 10 bases and J by 5 bases, with 20 bases between. Germline CDR1 and CDR2: SNHLY and FYNNEI.

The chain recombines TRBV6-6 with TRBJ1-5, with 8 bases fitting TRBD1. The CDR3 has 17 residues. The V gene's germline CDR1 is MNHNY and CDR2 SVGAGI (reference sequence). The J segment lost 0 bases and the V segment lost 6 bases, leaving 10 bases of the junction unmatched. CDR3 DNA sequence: TGTGCCAGCAGCCGATATTACAGGGGGAATAGCAATCAGCCCCAGCATTTT. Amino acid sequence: CASSRYYRGNSNQPQHF.

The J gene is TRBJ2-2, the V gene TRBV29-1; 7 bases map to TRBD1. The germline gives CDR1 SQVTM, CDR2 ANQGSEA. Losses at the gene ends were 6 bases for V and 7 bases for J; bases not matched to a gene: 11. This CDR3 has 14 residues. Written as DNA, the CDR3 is TGCAGCGTCCTAAAGACAGGGTTGAACGGGGAGCTGTTTTTT. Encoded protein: CSVLKTGLNGELFF.

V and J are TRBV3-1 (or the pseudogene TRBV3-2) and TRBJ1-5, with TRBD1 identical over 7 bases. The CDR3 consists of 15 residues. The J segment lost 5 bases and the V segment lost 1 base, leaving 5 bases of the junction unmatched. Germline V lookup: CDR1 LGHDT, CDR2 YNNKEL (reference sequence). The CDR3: CASSQGDSRDQPQHF. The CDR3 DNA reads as TGTGCCAGCAGCCAAGGGGACAGTCGAGATCAGCCCCAGCATTTT.

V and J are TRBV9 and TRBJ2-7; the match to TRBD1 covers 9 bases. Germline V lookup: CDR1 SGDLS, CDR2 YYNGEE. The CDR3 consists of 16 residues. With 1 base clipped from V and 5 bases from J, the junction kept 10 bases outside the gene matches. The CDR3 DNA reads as TGTGCCAGCAGCGTAAGCCCACAGGGGGCCGGCCACGAGCAGTACTTC. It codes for CASSVSPQGAGHEQYF.

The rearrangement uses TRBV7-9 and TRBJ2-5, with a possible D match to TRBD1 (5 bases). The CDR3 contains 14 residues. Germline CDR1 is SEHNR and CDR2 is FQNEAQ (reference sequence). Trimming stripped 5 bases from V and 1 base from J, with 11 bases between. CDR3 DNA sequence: TGTGCCAGCAGCCCCAGACAGTCCCAAGAGACCCAGTACTTC. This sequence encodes CASSPRQSQETQYF.

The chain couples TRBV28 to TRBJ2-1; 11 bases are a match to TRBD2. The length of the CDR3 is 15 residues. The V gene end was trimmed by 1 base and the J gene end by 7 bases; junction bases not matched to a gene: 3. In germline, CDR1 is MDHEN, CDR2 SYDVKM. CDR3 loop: CASSLLAGGLNEQFF. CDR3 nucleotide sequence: TGTGCCAGCAGTTTATTAGCGGGGGGGCTTAATGAGCAGTTCTTC. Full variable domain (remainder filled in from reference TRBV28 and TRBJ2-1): DVKVTQSSRYLVKRTGEKVFLECVQDMDHENMFWYRQDPGLGLRLIYFSYDVKMKEKGDIPEGYSVSREKKERFSLILESASTNQTSMYLCASSLLAGGLNEQFFGPGTRLTVL.

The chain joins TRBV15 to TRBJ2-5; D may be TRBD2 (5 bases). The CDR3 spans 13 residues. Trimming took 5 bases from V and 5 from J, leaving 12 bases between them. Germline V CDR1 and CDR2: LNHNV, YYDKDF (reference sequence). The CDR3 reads CATSRDGVETQYF. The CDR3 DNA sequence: TGTGCCACCAGCCGGGATGGGGTTGAGACCCAGTACTTC.

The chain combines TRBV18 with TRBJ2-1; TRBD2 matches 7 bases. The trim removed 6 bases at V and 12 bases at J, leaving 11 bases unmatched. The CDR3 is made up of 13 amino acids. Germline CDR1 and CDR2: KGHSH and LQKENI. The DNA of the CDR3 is TGTGCCAGCTCCCCCGAGTCGAGACTAGCGCAGTTCTTC. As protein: CASSPESRLAQFF.

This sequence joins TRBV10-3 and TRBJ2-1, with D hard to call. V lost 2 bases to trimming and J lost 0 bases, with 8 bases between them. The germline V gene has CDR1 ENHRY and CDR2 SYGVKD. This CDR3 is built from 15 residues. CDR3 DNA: TGTGCCATCAGTGAGCGCGGAATCTCCTACAATGAGCAGTTCTTC. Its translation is CAISERGISYNEQFF.

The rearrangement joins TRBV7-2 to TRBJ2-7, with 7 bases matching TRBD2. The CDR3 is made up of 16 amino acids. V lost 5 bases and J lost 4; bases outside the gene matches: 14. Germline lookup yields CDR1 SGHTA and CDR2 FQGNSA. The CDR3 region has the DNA TGTGCCAGCAGCCGGGGAGGGAACGGGGGTAATTACGAGCAGTACTTC. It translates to CASSRGGNGGNYEQYF.

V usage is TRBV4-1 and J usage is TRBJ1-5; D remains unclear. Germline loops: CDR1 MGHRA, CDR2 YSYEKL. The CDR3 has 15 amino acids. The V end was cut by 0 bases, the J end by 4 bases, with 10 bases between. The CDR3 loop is CASSQDLGGNQPQHF. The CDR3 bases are TGCGCCAGCAGCCAAGATCTTGGAGGGAATCAGCCCCAGCATTTT.

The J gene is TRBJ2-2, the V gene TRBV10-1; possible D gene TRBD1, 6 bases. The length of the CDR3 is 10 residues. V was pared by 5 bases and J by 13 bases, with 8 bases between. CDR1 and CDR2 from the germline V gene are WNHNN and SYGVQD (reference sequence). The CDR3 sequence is CASSLDRLFF. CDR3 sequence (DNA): TGCGCCAGCAGTCTGGACAGGCTGTTTTTT.

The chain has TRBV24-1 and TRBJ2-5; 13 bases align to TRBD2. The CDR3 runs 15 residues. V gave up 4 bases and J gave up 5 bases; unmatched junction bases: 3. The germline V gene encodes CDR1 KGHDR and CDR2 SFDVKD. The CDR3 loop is CATSEGLAGTETQYF. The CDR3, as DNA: TGTGCCACCAGTGAGGGACTAGCGGGGACGGAGACCCAGTACTTC.

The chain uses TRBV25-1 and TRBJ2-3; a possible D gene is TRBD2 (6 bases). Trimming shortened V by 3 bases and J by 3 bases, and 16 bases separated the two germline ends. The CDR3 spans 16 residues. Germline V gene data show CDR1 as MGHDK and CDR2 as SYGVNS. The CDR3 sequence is CASSDGGLGLTDTQYF. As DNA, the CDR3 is TGTGCCAGCAGTGATGGAGGGTTAGGGTTGACAGATACGCAGTATTTT.

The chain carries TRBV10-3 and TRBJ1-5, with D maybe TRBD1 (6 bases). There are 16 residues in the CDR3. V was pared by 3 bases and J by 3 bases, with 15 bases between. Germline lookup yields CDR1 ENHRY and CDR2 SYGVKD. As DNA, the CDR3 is TGTGCCATCAGTGAAAGGTGGACAGAAATCAATCAGCCCCAGCATTTT. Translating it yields CAISERWTEINQPQHF.

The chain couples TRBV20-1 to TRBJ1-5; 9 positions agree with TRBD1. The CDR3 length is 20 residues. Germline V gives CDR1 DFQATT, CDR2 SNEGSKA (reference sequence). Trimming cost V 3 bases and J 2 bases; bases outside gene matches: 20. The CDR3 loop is CSASRRGQGLPYRGNQPQHF. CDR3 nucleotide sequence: TGCAGTGCTAGTCGTCGGGGACAGGGCCTTCCTTATAGAGGCAATCAGCCCCAGCATTTT.

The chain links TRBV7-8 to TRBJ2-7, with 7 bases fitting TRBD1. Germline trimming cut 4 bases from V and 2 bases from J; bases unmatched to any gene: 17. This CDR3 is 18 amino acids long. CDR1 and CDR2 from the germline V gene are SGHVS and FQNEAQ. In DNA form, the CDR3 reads TGTGCCAGCAGCTCTGTGGGGTTTAACAGGGGACAAACCTACGAGCAGTACTTC. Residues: CASSSVGFNRGQTYEQYF.

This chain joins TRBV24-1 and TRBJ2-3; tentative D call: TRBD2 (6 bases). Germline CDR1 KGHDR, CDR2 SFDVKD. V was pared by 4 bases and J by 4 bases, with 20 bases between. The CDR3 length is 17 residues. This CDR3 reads CATSDPRRTAGPDTQYF. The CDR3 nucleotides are TGTGCCACCAGTGACCCCCGGCGGACCGCGGGACCAGATACGCAGTATTTT.

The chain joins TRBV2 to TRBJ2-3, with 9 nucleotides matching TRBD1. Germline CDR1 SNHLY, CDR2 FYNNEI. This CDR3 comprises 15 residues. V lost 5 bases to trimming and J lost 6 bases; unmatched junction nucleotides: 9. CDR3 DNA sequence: TGTGCCAGCAGTTCAGACAGGGGGAAAAGGGATACGCAGTATTTT. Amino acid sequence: CASSSDRGKRDTQYF.

In DNA, the CDR3 is TGTGCCAGCAGCCAAGCTCGGACGGGAAGCACCGGGGAGCTGTTTTTT. Its translation is CASSQARTGSTGELFF. V is TRBV3-1 (or the pseudogene TRBV3-2) and J is TRBJ2-2; TRBD2 is a possible D gene (5 bases). Trimming took off 1 base at V and 4 bases at J, with 13 bases between the two ends. The CDR3 is made up of 16 amino acids. Germline CDR1 reads LGHDT; CDR2 reads YNNKEL (reference sequence).

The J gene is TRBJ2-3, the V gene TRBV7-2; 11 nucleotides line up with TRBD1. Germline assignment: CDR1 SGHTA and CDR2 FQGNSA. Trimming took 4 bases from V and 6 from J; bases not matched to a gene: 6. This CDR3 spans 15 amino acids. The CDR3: CASSSGQGAGDTQYF. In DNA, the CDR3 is TGTGCCAGCAGCTCCGGACAGGGGGCGGGTGATACGCAGTATTTT.

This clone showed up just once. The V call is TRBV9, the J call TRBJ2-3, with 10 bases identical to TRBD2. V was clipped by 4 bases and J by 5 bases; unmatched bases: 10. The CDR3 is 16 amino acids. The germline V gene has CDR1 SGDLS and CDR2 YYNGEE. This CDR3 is CASSPGASGSGDTQYF. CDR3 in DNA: TGTGCCAGCAGCCCCGGCGCTAGCGGGAGTGGAGATACGCAGTATTTT. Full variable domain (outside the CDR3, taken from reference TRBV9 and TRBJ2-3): DSGVTQTPKHLITATGQRVTLRCSPRSGDLSVYWYQQSLDQGLQFLIQYYNGEERAKGNILERFSAQQFPDLHSELNLSSLELGDSALYFCASSPGASGSGDTQYFGPGTRLTVL.